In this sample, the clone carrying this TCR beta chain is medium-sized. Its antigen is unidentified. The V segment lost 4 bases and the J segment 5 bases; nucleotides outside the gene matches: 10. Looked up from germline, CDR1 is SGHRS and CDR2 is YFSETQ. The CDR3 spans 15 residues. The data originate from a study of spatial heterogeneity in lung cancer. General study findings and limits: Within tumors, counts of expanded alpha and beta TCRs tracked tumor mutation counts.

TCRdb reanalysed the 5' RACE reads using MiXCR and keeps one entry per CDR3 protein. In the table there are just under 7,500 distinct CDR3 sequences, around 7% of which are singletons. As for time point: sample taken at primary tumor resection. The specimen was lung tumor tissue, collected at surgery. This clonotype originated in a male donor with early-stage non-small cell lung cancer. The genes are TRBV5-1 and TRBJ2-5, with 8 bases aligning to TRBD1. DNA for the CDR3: TGCGCCAGCAGCCTACAGGGGGTGGTTAAGGAGACCCAGTACTTC. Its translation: CASSLQGVVKETQYF.